These 27 T cell receptor beta chains originate from one sample sequenced in a study of technical replicates of blood from several donors. Only in-frame clones appear in the TCRdb table, and some are missing; sequencing was by immunoSEQ multiplex PCR. The table has some 87,000 clones, about 96% seen once. The source material was T cells isolated from PBMCs. These receptors were taken from a human donor in good health.

On this clone itself: Because the CDR3's place on the DNA is in doubt, the DNA is left out and the CDR3 is given as listed by TCRdb. Other DNA sequences in the same sample also yield this CDR3. The genes are TRBV29-1 and TRBJ1-1. The CDR3 numbers 14 amino acids, ends counted. Germline V gives CDR1 SQVTM, CDR2 ANQGSEA. CDR3 region: CSVARGSMNTEAFF.

This chain connects TRBV21-1 to TRBJ2-7; the listed D gene, TRBD2, was not tested against the DNA. TRBV21-1 is assigned pseudogene status. This CDR3 contains 14 residues. CDR3 DNA: TGTGCCAGCCGACTGATTGCCGGGGACTACGAGCAGTACTTC. This gives the protein CASRLIAGDYEQYF.

J is TRBJ2-4 and V is TRBV2; possibly TRBD1 for D (6 bases). Germline assignment: CDR1 SNHLY and CDR2 FYNNEI. Trimming removed 1 base from V and 9 bases from J, with 16 bases in between. The CDR3 totals 15 residues. Written as DNA, the CDR3 is TGTGCCAGCAGTGAAGATCACAGGGCAACTAGCATTCAGTACTTC. Its translation: CASSEDHRATSIQYF.

This CDR3 reads CASSEFGGSGSYEQYF. DNA for the CDR3: TGTGCCAGCAGTGAATTTGGAGGGAGCGGGAGCTACGAGCAGTACTTC. The V call is TRBV6-1, the J call TRBJ2-7; TRBD2 matches at 8 bases. The CDR3 contains 16 residues. V shed 2 bases and J 3 bases; nucleotides not matched to a gene: 9. Germline CDR1 MNHNS, CDR2 SASEGT.

The chain carries TRBV6-1 and TRBJ1-1; TRBD1 agrees at 9 bases. The CDR3 runs 14 residues. The germline CDR1 and CDR2 sequences are MNHNS and SASEGT. V shed 4 bases, J shed 5 bases, and the junction held 5 bases outside the gene matches. The CDR3 region is CASSGSDRGTEAFF. The CDR3 DNA reads TGTGCCAGCAGTGGCTCGGACAGGGGAACTGAAGCTTTCTTT.

The genes are TRBV29-1 and TRBJ2-3, with 7 bases identical to TRBD1. CDR3 length: 16 residues. The ends lost 0 bases at V and 1 base at J; junction bases unmatched: 7. Germline assignment: CDR1 SQVTM and CDR2 ANQGSEA. The CDR3 loop reads CSVEERTGTGTDTQYF. As DNA, the CDR3 is TGCAGCGTTGAAGAACGGACCGGGACAGGCACAGATACGCAGTATTTT.

The gene calls are TRBV5-5 and TRBJ1-4; 7 nucleotides agree with TRBD1. V shed 4 bases and J 7 bases; nucleotides not matched to a gene: 7. This CDR3 has 14 residues. Germline-derived CDR1 and CDR2 are SGHKS and YYEKEE (reference sequence). DNA of the CDR3: TGTGCCAGCAGCCCGGGGGACAGCAGTGAAAAACTGTTTTTT. Protein: CASSPGDSSEKLFF.

The CDR3 nucleotides are TGTGCCAGCAGCTTAGAAGACAGGTCCATTGGGGAGACCCAGTACTTC. It yields the protein CASSLEDRSIGETQYF. This chain uses TRBV7-9 with TRBJ2-5, with D perhaps matching TRBD1 (6 bases). V lost 1 base to trimming and J lost 5 bases, with 17 bases between them. This CDR3 is 16 amino acids long. CDR1 and CDR2 from the germline V gene are SEHNR and FQNEAQ (reference sequence).

The genes are TRBV28 and TRBJ1-2; 8 positions match TRBD1. The junction had 8 bases not matched to a gene; V was cut back by 8 bases and J by 3 bases. CDR1 MDHEN and CDR2 SYDVKM come from the germline V gene. CDR3 length equals 14 residues. The CDR3 here is CASFIDRGDYGYTF. The CDR3 DNA is TGTGCCAGCTTTATCGACAGGGGCGACTATGGCTACACCTTC.

The chain recombines TRBV6-6 with TRBJ1-2; D remains unclear. Trimming shortened V by 2 bases and J by 7 bases, and 17 bases separated the two germline ends. The CDR3 is 15 amino acids. CDR1 is MNHNY, CDR2 SVGAGI, per germline (reference sequence). CDR3 protein: CASSYLATSLIGYTF. The CDR3 DNA sequence: TGTGCCAGCAGTTACCTTGCCACTTCCCTTATTGGCTACACCTTC.

The chain joins TRBV7-9 to TRBJ2-7; unclear D gene. There are 13 residues in the CDR3. Trimming stripped 3 bases from V and 0 bases from J, with 6 bases between. Germline V lookup: CDR1 SEHNR, CDR2 FQNEAQ (reference sequence). The CDR3 loop reads CASSLPYSYEQYF. For the CDR3, the DNA is TGTGCCAGCAGCTTGCCCTACTCCTACGAGCAGTACTTC.

The count of this clone is one. This sequence joins TRBV7-3 and TRBJ2-1; possibly TRBD2 for D (5 bases). The CDR3 covers 16 residues. V lost 2 bases and J lost 5, with 16 bases in between. The V gene's germline CDR1 is SGHTA and CDR2 FQGTGA. The CDR3 DNA reads TGTGCCAGCAGCTTATTCGTAGGAGGACCCAACAATGAGCAGTTCTTC. Translation gives CASSLFVGGPNNEQFF.

This clone was detected once. The chain uses TRBV19 and TRBJ1-1, with 7 bases aligning to TRBD1. This CDR3 region has 15 residues. The ends lost 4 bases at V and 2 bases at J; junction bases unmatched: 7. CDR1 and CDR2 from the germline V gene are LNHDA and SQIVND (reference sequence). The CDR3 loop reads CASSTRQGFNTEAFF. The DNA for the CDR3 is TGTGCCAGTAGTACGCGACAGGGCTTTAACACTGAAGCTTTCTTT.

The chain is built from TRBV28 and TRBJ2-3, with 7 bases that match TRBD2. The CDR3 has 15 amino acids. With 5 bases clipped from V and 0 bases from J, the junction kept 5 bases outside the gene matches. Germline values: CDR1 MDHEN, CDR2 SYDVKM. The CDR3 nucleotides are TGTGCCAGCAGTGACCAGCGGGGTAGCACAGATACGCAGTATTTT. It specifies CASSDQRGSTDTQYF.

This clone was found once. CDR3 loop: CASKNGLSTDTQYF. CDR3 nucleotide sequence: TGTGCCAGCAAGAACGGACTTAGCACAGATACGCAGTATTTT. The chain joins TRBV6-5 to TRBJ2-3, with a weak D call TRBD2 (5 bases). Germline values: CDR1 MNHEY, CDR2 SVGAGI. With 7 bases removed from V and 0 bases from J, the gap between germline ends came to 11 bases. The CDR3 consists of 14 residues.

In this sample, this clone turned up once. The V gene is TRBV4-1, the J gene TRBJ1-3, with 9 bases matching TRBD1. CDR1 is MGHRA, CDR2 YSYEKL, per germline. The CDR3 is 13 amino acids. The junction had 3 bases not matched to a gene; V was cut back by 8 bases and J by 4 bases. The CDR3 DNA reads as TGCGCCAGCGGAGGACAGGGGGGAAACACCATATATTTT. It yields the protein CASGGQGGNTIYF.

The CDR3 loop reads CASSQGYEQYF. The CDR3 nucleotides are TGTGCCAGCAGTCAGGGCTACGAGCAGTACTTC. The chain couples TRBV5-4 to TRBJ2-7, with D possibly being TRBD1 (5 bases). Germline CDR1 and CDR2: SGHNT and YYREEE (reference sequence). V was clipped by 5 bases and J by 3 bases, with 6 bases between them. The CDR3 covers 11 residues.

The CDR3 sequence: CASSLSLVYEQYF. DNA for the CDR3: TGTGCCAGCAGTTTATCGCTAGTCTACGAGCAGTACTTC. V gene TRBV27 combines with J gene TRBJ2-7; D call uncertain. The germline V gene has CDR1 MNHEY and CDR2 SMNVEV (reference sequence). The CDR3 has 13 amino acids. Trimming cost V 0 bases and J 3 bases, with 6 bases left between them.

The rearrangement links TRBV28 to TRBJ2-2; 10 bases fit TRBD1. The V segment lost 6 bases and the J segment 4 bases; nucleotides outside the gene matches: 5. In germline, CDR1 is MDHEN, CDR2 SYDVKM. The CDR3 is 15 amino acids. CDR3 sequence reads: CASSSGTGVTGELFF. The CDR3 DNA reads TGTGCCAGCAGCTCCGGGACAGGGGTCACCGGGGAGCTGTTTTTT.

In DNA form, the CDR3 reads TGTGCCAGCAGCTTCGTGACGGGATTTGAAGCTTTCTTT. This gives the protein CASSFVTGFEAFF. J is TRBJ1-1 and V is TRBV5-4; D ambiguous. This CDR3 region has 13 residues. CDR1 is SGHNT and CDR2 is YYREEE in the germline V gene (reference sequence). V lost 2 bases, J lost 7 bases, and 12 bases lay in between. The full variable domain, completed using reference TRBV5-4 and TRBJ1-1, is ETGVTQSPTHLIKTRGQQVTLRCSSQSGHNTVSWYQQALGQGPQFIFQYYREEENGRGNFPPRFSGLQFPNYSSELNVNALELDDSALYLCASSFVTGFEAFFGQGTRLTVV.

The CDR3 is CASSLVDFPYGYTF. The CDR3 region has the DNA TGTGCCAGCAGCTTAGTGGACTTTCCTTATGGCTACACCTTC. This rearrangement joins TRBV5-4 to TRBJ1-2; D not certain. Looked up from germline, CDR1 is SGHNT and CDR2 is YYREEE (reference sequence). V dropped 2 bases and J dropped 5 bases, with 13 bases sitting between them. The CDR3 contains 14 residues.

The gene calls are TRBV19 and TRBJ2-7; 7 bases are shared with TRBD1. Germline V gene data show CDR1 as LNHDA and CDR2 as SQIVND (reference sequence). V trimming: 4 bases; J trimming: 2 bases; junction bases outside the gene matches: 5. This CDR3 is 14 amino acids long. The CDR3: CASSTRQGPYEQYF. DNA for the CDR3: TGTGCCAGTAGTACCCGACAGGGTCCCTACGAGCAGTACTTC.

The rearrangement links TRBV5-6 to TRBJ2-4, with D perhaps TRBD1 (8 bases). The CDR3 contains 14 residues. Germline CDR1 SGHDT, CDR2 YYEEEE. V was clipped by 2 bases and J by 7 bases, with 13 bases between them. The CDR3 coding sequence is TGTGCCAGCAGCTTAGGACAGGGAGGGAACATTCAGTACTTC. This sequence encodes CASSLGQGGNIQYF.

The chain combines TRBV19 with TRBJ2-7; TRBD2 agrees at 15 bases. Germline assignment: CDR1 LNHDA and CDR2 SQIVND (reference sequence). There are 16 residues in the CDR3. The ends lost 5 bases at V and 2 bases at J; junction bases unmatched: 4. The CDR3 coding sequence is TGTGCCAGTAGTGCCGGACTAGCGGGAGGGCCCTACGAGCAGTACTTC. This gives the protein CASSAGLAGGPYEQYF. Full variable domain (outside the CDR3, taken from reference TRBV19 and TRBJ2-7): DGGITQSPKYLFRKEGQNVTLSCEQNLNHDAMYWYRQDPGQGLRLIYYSQIVNDFQKGDIAEGYSVSREKKESFPLTVTSAQKNPTAFYLCASSAGLAGGPYEQYFGPGTRLTVT.

The V gene is TRBV6-6, the J gene TRBJ2-1, with D possibly being TRBD2 (7 bases). Germline CDR1 MNHNY, CDR2 SVGAGI (reference sequence). The CDR3 runs to 14 residues. The germline V and J ends were trimmed by 0 bases and 10 bases, with 13 bases remaining between them. For the CDR3, the DNA is TGTGCCAGCAGTTACTCGAAGGGGGAGGGCGAGCAGTTCTTC. As protein: CASSYSKGEGEQFF.

The V gene is TRBV5-6, the J gene TRBJ2-7; unclear D gene. The CDR3 sequence is 12 residues long. V was shortened by 4 bases and J by 6 bases, with 11 bases between the two germline ends. Germline V lookup: CDR1 SGHDT, CDR2 YYEEEE. CDR3 protein: CASSAVPSEQYF. Written as DNA, the CDR3 is TGTGCCAGCAGCGCAGTCCCTAGCGAGCAGTACTTC.

The chain couples TRBV21-1 to TRBJ2-1; TRBD2, the table's D call, was not compared with the DNA. TRBV21-1 constitutes a pseudogene. CDR3 size: 18 residues. In DNA form, the CDR3 reads TGTGCCAGCCGAAGCAAAGTAAAGGGCCTAGCTCTCCCGAATGAGCAGTTCTTC. This encodes CASRSKVKGLALPNEQFF.